A selection of T cell receptor beta chains follows, all from one sample in a study of T cell changes during pregnancy in multiple sclerosis. TCRdb's copy holds only in-frame clones and misses some; the assay was immunoSEQ multiplex PCR. This table holds fewer than 85,000 clones, roughly 92% found once. Sequencing used peripheral blood, obtained in the third trimester of pregnancy. The source is a female donor in good health, enrolled as a control in a pregnancy study. Each CDR3 is given with its conserved first and last residue. Fields, in order: J gene, clone size, D gene, V gene, CDR3 DNA, CDR3 protein. D genes are given only for firm matches. Expanded clones are given a class, and other clones once, few, many or no size at all.

j_gene: TRBJ1-4
abundance: NA
d_gene: NA
v_gene: TRBV9
CDR3nt: TGTGCCAGCAGCCGACAGAAAGTTACTAATGAAAAACTGTTTTTT
CDR3aa: CASSRQKVTNEKLFF

j_gene: TRBJ1-1
abundance: NA
d_gene: TRBD1
v_gene: TRBV5-1
CDR3nt: TGCGCCAGCAGCTTCACAGGGGGCACCACTGAAGCTTTCTTT
CDR3aa: CASSFTGGTTEAFF

j_gene: TRBJ2-7
abundance: NA
d_gene: NA
v_gene: TRBV6-1
CDR3nt: TGTGCCAGCAGTGATGGGTCGGGCGAGCAGTACTTC
CDR3aa: CASSDGSGEQYF

j_gene: TRBJ1-1
abundance: NA
d_gene: NA
v_gene: TRBV20-1
CDR3nt: TGCAGTGCTAGAGTTAGCCGAACGGCTTTCTTT
CDR3aa: CSARVSRTAFF

j_gene: TRBJ2-1
abundance: NA
d_gene: NA
v_gene: TRBV6-1
CDR3nt: TGTGCCAGCGGAGAGGCGGGCAGATCCTACAATGAGCAGTTCTTC
CDR3aa: CASGEAGRSYNEQFF

j_gene: TRBJ2-5
abundance: NA
d_gene: NA
v_gene: TRBV2
CDR3nt: TGTGCCAGCAGTTGGGGCAGGGAAGAGACCCAGTACTTC
CDR3aa: CASSWGREETQYF

j_gene: TRBJ2-2
abundance: once
d_gene: NA
v_gene: TRBV9
CDR3nt: TGTGCCAGCAGCGTAGGCGGGATGGCCACCGGGGAGCTGTTTTTT
CDR3aa: CASSVGGMATGELFF

j_gene: TRBJ2-3
abundance: NA
d_gene: TRBD2
v_gene: TRBV18
CDR3nt: TGTGCCAGCTCACCTGTAAGCGGGGGGACTTTAAACACAGATACGCAGTATTTT
CDR3aa: CASSPVSGGTLNTDTQYF

j_gene: TRBJ2-1
abundance: NA
d_gene: NA
v_gene: TRBV7-2
CDR3nt: TGTGCCAGCAGCTTAGGGGGCCGCGGGAACAATGAGCAGTTCTTC
CDR3aa: CASSLGGRGNNEQFF

j_gene: TRBJ1-2
abundance: NA
d_gene: TRBD1
v_gene: TRBV7-9
CDR3nt: TGTGCCAGCAGCCCCGGGACAGGGTTTGGCTACACCTTC
CDR3aa: CASSPGTGFGYTF

j_gene: TRBJ2-5
abundance: NA
d_gene: TRBD2
v_gene: TRBV27
CDR3nt: TGTGCCAGCAGTATAAGCGGGGGTGCTACAGAGACCCAGTACTTC
CDR3aa: CASSISGGATETQYF

j_gene: TRBJ1-5
abundance: NA
d_gene: TRBD1
v_gene: TRBV4-1
CDR3nt: TGCGCCAGCAGCGAAGGACAGGTTGATCAGCCCCAGCATTTT
CDR3aa: CASSEGQVDQPQHF

j_gene: TRBJ1-2
abundance: NA
d_gene: NA
v_gene: TRBV6-5
CDR3nt: TGTGCCAGCAGTTTTCGCGGGGGGGAAAACGACTATGGCTACACCTTC
CDR3aa: CASSFRGGENDYGYTF

j_gene: TRBJ1-3
abundance: NA
d_gene: NA
v_gene: TRBV7-9
CDR3nt: TGTGCCAGCAGCTTAGGGGGGCTCGGAAACACCATATATTTT
CDR3aa: CASSLGGLGNTIYF

j_gene: TRBJ2-1
abundance: NA
d_gene: TRBD1
v_gene: TRBV6-1
CDR3nt: TGTGCCAGCAGGGACAGGAGCTACAATGAGCAGTTCTTC
CDR3aa: CASRDRSYNEQFF

j_gene: TRBJ2-3
abundance: NA
d_gene: NA
v_gene: TRBV10-3
CDR3nt: TGTGCCATCAGTGAGTCTAGGACTAGCACAGATACGCAGTATTTT
CDR3aa: CAISESRTSTDTQYF

j_gene: TRBJ2-1
abundance: once
d_gene: TRBD2
v_gene: TRBV7-2
CDR3nt: TGTGCCAGCAGCTCACGAATACTAGCGCCCGAAGAGTTCTTC
CDR3aa: CASSSRILAPEEFF

j_gene: TRBJ1-1
abundance: NA
d_gene: NA
v_gene: TRBV28
CDR3nt: TGTGCCAGCAGTTTAGGAGGGGCTGAGAACACTGAAGCTTTCTTT
CDR3aa: CASSLGGAENTEAFF

j_gene: TRBJ2-7
abundance: NA
d_gene: NA
v_gene: TRBV28
CDR3nt: TGTGCCAGCAGTTTAACAGGGTTGTACGAGCAGTACTTC
CDR3aa: CASSLTGLYEQYF

j_gene: TRBJ2-7
abundance: NA
d_gene: TRBD1
v_gene: TRBV7-9
CDR3nt: TGTGCCAGCAGCCCCCCGACAGGGCAGAGCTCCTACGAGCAGTACTTC
CDR3aa: CASSPPTGQSSYEQYF

j_gene: TRBJ2-3
abundance: NA
d_gene: NA
v_gene: TRBV7-6
CDR3nt: TGTGCCAGCAGCTTACCGGCAGATACGCAGTATTTT
CDR3aa: CASSLPADTQYF

j_gene: TRBJ2-6
abundance: NA
d_gene: NA
v_gene: TRBV4-1
CDR3nt: TGCGCCAGCAGCCTAACGGTTTCGGGGGCCAACGTCCTGACTTTC
CDR3aa: CASSLTVSGANVLTF

j_gene: TRBJ2-1
abundance: NA
d_gene: NA
v_gene: TRBV5-6
CDR3nt: TGTGCCAGCAGCTTGGTCAGCAATGAGCAGTTCTTC
CDR3aa: CASSLVSNEQFF

j_gene: TRBJ2-7
abundance: NA
d_gene: NA
v_gene: TRBV21-1
CDR3nt: TGTGCCAGCAGCAAAAAGGGGGTCAGTCTCGAGCAGTACTTC
CDR3aa: CASSKKGVSLEQYF

j_gene: TRBJ2-3
abundance: NA
d_gene: TRBD2
v_gene: TRBV27
CDR3nt: TGTGCCAGCAGTTATCGGAGCGGGAGTATGCAGTATTTT
CDR3aa: CASSYRSGSMQYF

j_gene: TRBJ2-7
abundance: few
d_gene: NA
v_gene: TRBV15
CDR3nt: TGTGCCACCAGCAAGCAGCCCCGGGAACCCAACTACGAGCAGTACTTC
CDR3aa: CATSKQPREPNYEQYF

j_gene: TRBJ1-1
abundance: NA
d_gene: NA
v_gene: TRBV15
CDR3nt: TGTGCCACCAGCAGAGAACGGGTTAGTCGGTCTGAAGCTTTCTTT
CDR3aa: CATSRERVSRSEAFF

j_gene: TRBJ1-2
abundance: NA
d_gene: NA
v_gene: TRBV2
CDR3nt: TGTGCCAGCAGAGACAACAGGGTTCCCTATGGCTACACCTTC
CDR3aa: CASRDNRVPYGYTF

j_gene: TRBJ2-1
abundance: once
d_gene: TRBD1
v_gene: TRBV13
CDR3nt: TGTGCCAGCAAAAACCGGGACAGAGCCTACAATGAGCAGTTCTTC
CDR3aa: CASKNRDRAYNEQFF

j_gene: TRBJ2-3
abundance: NA
d_gene: NA
v_gene: TRBV4-2
CDR3nt: TGTGCCAGCACACGTAGAGGCACGAGCACAGATACGCAGTATTTT
CDR3aa: CASTRRGTSTDTQYF

j_gene: TRBJ1-1
abundance: NA
d_gene: NA
v_gene: TRBV4-3
CDR3nt: TGCGCCAGCAGCCAAGAACTTACCCTGGAGATGGCTTTCTTT
CDR3aa: CASSQELTLEMAFF

j_gene: TRBJ1-1
abundance: NA
d_gene: TRBD1
v_gene: TRBV9
CDR3nt: TGTGCCAGCAGCCCCCCTTCGGGACAGGGGGCAGCGGCTTTCTTT
CDR3aa: CASSPPSGQGAAAFF

j_gene: TRBJ1-2
abundance: NA
d_gene: TRBD1
v_gene: TRBV11-2
CDR3nt: TGTGCCAGCAGAACCTCGGGTAGGGGGCTTGGCTACACCTTC
CDR3aa: CASRTSGRGLGYTF

j_gene: TRBJ1-6
abundance: NA
d_gene: NA
v_gene: TRBV28
CDR3nt: TGTGCCAGCAGTTCCCCGGACAAATCACCCCTCCACTTT
CDR3aa: CASSSPDKSPLHF

j_gene: TRBJ1-1
abundance: NA
d_gene: NA
v_gene: TRBV7-8
CDR3nt: TGTGCCAGCAGCTTAATGGGGAGGGTGAACACTGAAGCTTTCTTT
CDR3aa: CASSLMGRVNTEAFF

j_gene: TRBJ1-1
abundance: NA
d_gene: NA
v_gene: TRBV19
CDR3nt: TGTGCCAGTAGTCCCAGCGGGACTGAAGCTTTCTTT
CDR3aa: CASSPSGTEAFF

j_gene: TRBJ2-1
abundance: NA
d_gene: TRBD2
v_gene: TRBV4-1
CDR3nt: TGCGCCAGCAGTGTCACGAGACTAGCGGCGAGCAATGAGCAGTTCTTC
CDR3aa: CASSVTRLAASNEQFF

j_gene: TRBJ1-6
abundance: NA
d_gene: TRBD1
v_gene: TRBV18
CDR3nt: TGTGCCAGCTCGCCCGACAGGGCCGAATCACCCCTCCACTTT
CDR3aa: CASSPDRAESPLHF

j_gene: TRBJ1-1
abundance: NA
d_gene: TRBD1
v_gene: TRBV6-1
CDR3nt: TGTGCCATCATGCCATTTGGGGACAGGAACACTGAAGCTTTCTTT
CDR3aa: CAIMPFGDRNTEAFF

j_gene: TRBJ1-5
abundance: NA
d_gene: NA
v_gene: TRBV6-5
CDR3nt: TGTGCCAGCAGTTACTCGATCGGGTCCAATCAGCCCCAGCATTTT
CDR3aa: CASSYSIGSNQPQHF

j_gene: TRBJ2-5
abundance: NA
d_gene: TRBD2
v_gene: TRBV9
CDR3nt: TGTGCCAGCAGCGTAGCTCTCCGGGAGGGCCAAGAGACCCAGTACTTC
CDR3aa: CASSVALREGQETQYF

j_gene: TRBJ1-6
abundance: NA
d_gene: TRBD1
v_gene: TRBV7-8
CDR3nt: TGTGCCAGCAGGATAGCACAGGGGCCGAATTCACCCCTCCACTTT
CDR3aa: CASRIAQGPNSPLHF

j_gene: TRBJ1-2
abundance: once
d_gene: NA
v_gene: TRBV2
CDR3nt: TGTGCCAGCAGTGAAGTGGCCGATGCTAACTATGGCTACACCTTC
CDR3aa: CASSEVADANYGYTF

j_gene: TRBJ1-1
abundance: few
d_gene: NA
v_gene: TRBV28
CDR3nt: TGTGCCCCCCTCGCCGGACGTCCCTCTCTCGGGGACACTGAAGCTTTCTTT
CDR3aa: CAPLAGRPSLGDTEAFF

j_gene: TRBJ2-3
abundance: NA
d_gene: NA
v_gene: TRBV14
CDR3nt: TGTGCCAGCAGCCAAGGGGGGCGTGGTACGCAGTATTTT
CDR3aa: CASSQGGRGTQYF

j_gene: TRBJ1-3
abundance: NA
d_gene: TRBD1
v_gene: TRBV10-1
CDR3nt: TGCGCCAGCAGTGAGACTGAGCCGGGACAGGGTGGGGGAAACACCATATATTTT
CDR3aa: CASSETEPGQGGGNTIYF

j_gene: TRBJ2-6
abundance: NA
d_gene: TRBD1
v_gene: TRBV7-9
CDR3nt: TGTGCCAGCAGCGTCGGGACAGCTTTAGATCAGAACGTCCTGACTTTC
CDR3aa: CASSVGTALDQNVLTF

j_gene: TRBJ1-1
abundance: NA
d_gene: NA
v_gene: TRBV18
CDR3nt: TGTGCCAGCTCACCAGGGCCAGTCCGCACTGAAGCTTTCTTT
CDR3aa: CASSPGPVRTEAFF

j_gene: TRBJ2-1
abundance: NA
d_gene: NA
v_gene: TRBV7-2
CDR3nt: TGTGCCAGCAGCTTAGGATCTAGCTTCAACAATGAGCAGTTCTTC
CDR3aa: CASSLGSSFNNEQFF

j_gene: TRBJ1-3
abundance: NA
d_gene: NA
v_gene: TRBV7-9
CDR3nt: TGTGCCAGCAGCGCTCGACAGAGCTCTGGAAACACCATATATTTT
CDR3aa: CASSARQSSGNTIYF

j_gene: TRBJ1-5
abundance: NA
d_gene: NA
v_gene: TRBV25-1
CDR3nt: TGTGCCAGCACTCTCCCGGGGAGACTAGGGAATCAGCCCCAGCATTTT
CDR3aa: CASTLPGRLGNQPQHF

j_gene: TRBJ2-3
abundance: NA
d_gene: TRBD2
v_gene: TRBV6-4
CDR3nt: TGTGCCAGTGGGAAGGTAGCGGGGACCTCAGATACGCAGTATTTT
CDR3aa: CASGKVAGTSDTQYF

j_gene: TRBJ1-3
abundance: once
d_gene: NA
v_gene: TRBV18
CDR3nt: TGTGCCAGCTCACCATCGTCAGTTGCTGGAAACACCATATATTTT
CDR3aa: CASSPSSVAGNTIYF

j_gene: TRBJ2-7
abundance: NA
d_gene: TRBD1
v_gene: TRBV29-1
CDR3nt: TGCAGCGTTGAATGGACAGGGAGCTCCTACGAGCAGTACTTC
CDR3aa: CSVEWTGSSYEQYF

j_gene: TRBJ2-7
abundance: NA
d_gene: NA
v_gene: TRBV19
CDR3nt: TGTGCCAGTAGTATGGTCGCGGGTGTGACCTACGAGCAGTACTTC
CDR3aa: CASSMVAGVTYEQYF

j_gene: TRBJ1-5
abundance: NA
d_gene: TRBD1
v_gene: TRBV19
CDR3nt: TGTGCCAGTAGGGATGGGACAGCCCGCAATCAGCCCCAGCATTTT
CDR3aa: CASRDGTARNQPQHF

j_gene: TRBJ2-2
abundance: once
d_gene: NA
v_gene: TRBV7-2
CDR3nt: TGTGCCAGCAGCTTAAAGGGGCCATCAACCGGGGAGCTGTTTTTT
CDR3aa: CASSLKGPSTGELFF

j_gene: TRBJ1-2
abundance: NA
d_gene: TRBD1
v_gene: TRBV6-5
CDR3nt: TGTGCCAGCAGCTTTGGGACAGTAGGTGGCTACACCTTC
CDR3aa: CASSFGTVGGYTF

j_gene: TRBJ1-6
abundance: NA
d_gene: TRBD1
v_gene: TRBV27
CDR3nt: TGTGCCAGCAGTTTCCCCGGGACAGGAAATTCACCCCTCCACTTT
CDR3aa: CASSFPGTGNSPLHF